This T cell receptor (beta chain) came from a study of blood T cell repertoires in COVID-19. Whole-study context: Some COVID-19 samples were acute and others convalescent; all came from the United States, Italy and Spain.

Original methodology: Reference gene primers were amplified, and this amplification served to estimate nucleated cell counts. Assay: immunoSEQ multiplex PCR; the TCRdb copy retains only in-frame clones and omits some. Clone size and the V and J calls come from that table; the DNA yielded D and trimming. The table has 260,000 or so clones, roughly four fifths seen once; the top ten hold approximately 3.8%. Germline loops: CDR1 SGHKS, CDR2 YYEKEE (reference sequence). The CDR3 is 15 amino acids in total, end residues counted. Regarding this clone: The limits of the CDR3 on the DNA are not certain, so only TCRdb's listed CDR3 is given.

This TCR was sampled from a woman in her thirties or forties who had been exposed to COVID-19. V and J are TRBV5-5 and TRBJ1-5; TRBD1, as called in the table, went unchecked against the DNA. The sample comprised PBMCs or T cells enriched from blood (not recorded which). The CDR3 reads CASSFFGSDNQPQHF.